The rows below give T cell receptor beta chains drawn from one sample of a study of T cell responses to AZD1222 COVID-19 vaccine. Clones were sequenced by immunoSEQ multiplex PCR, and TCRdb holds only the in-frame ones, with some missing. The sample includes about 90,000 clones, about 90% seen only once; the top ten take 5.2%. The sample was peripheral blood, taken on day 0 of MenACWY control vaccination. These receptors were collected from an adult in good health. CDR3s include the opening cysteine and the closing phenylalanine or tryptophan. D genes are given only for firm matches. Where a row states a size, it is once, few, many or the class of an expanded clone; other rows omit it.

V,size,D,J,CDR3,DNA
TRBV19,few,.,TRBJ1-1,CASSIGLGRTEAFF,TGTGCCAGTAGTATAGGTTTAGGGAGGACTGAAGCTTTCTTT
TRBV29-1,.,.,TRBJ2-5,CSEQRGETQYF,TGCAGCGAACAGCGTGGGGAGACCCAGTACTTC
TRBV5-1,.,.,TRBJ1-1,CASSLTRTQGTEAFF,TGCGCCAGCAGCCTAACCCGGACCCAGGGCACTGAAGCTTTCTTT
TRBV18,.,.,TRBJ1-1,CASSQGHGLNTEAFF,TGTGCCAGCTCACAGGGACACGGATTGAACACTGAAGCTTTCTTT
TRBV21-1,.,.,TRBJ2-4,CASYYRQAKNIQYF,TGTGCCAGCTACTACAGGCAAGCCAAAAACATTCAGTACTTC
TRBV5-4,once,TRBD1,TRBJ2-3,CASSPGQFTDTQYF,TGTGCCAGCAGCCCGGGACAGTTCACAGATACGCAGTATTTT
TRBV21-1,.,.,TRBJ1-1,CASPQGAAVTEAFF,TGTGCCAGCCCGCAGGGGGCCGCGGTGACTGAAGCTTTCTTT
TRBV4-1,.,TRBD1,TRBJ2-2,CASSQARDRGDTGELFF,TGCGCCAGCAGCCAAGCCCGGGACAGGGGGGACACCGGGGAGCTGTTTTTT
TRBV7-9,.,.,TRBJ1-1,CASSRVGSTEAFF,TGTGCCAGCAGCCGGGTCGGGAGCACTGAAGCTTTCTTT
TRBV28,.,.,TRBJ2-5,CASRSGLETQYF,TGTGCCAGCAGGTCAGGGTTAGAGACCCAGTACTTC
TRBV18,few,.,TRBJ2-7,CASSPPGVSDYEQYF,TGTGCCAGCTCACCGCCAGGGGTATCTGACTACGAGCAGTACTTC
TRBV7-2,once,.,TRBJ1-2,CASSLVREDYGYTF,TGTGCCAGCAGCTTAGTTCGGGAAGACTATGGCTACACCTTC
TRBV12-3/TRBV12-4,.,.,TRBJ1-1,CASSFRLETPGF,TGTGCCAGCAGTTTTCGGTTAGAAACTCCTGGCTTT
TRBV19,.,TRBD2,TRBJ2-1,CASKRDPTSNEQFF,TGTGCCAGTAAGCGGGACCCTACGAGCAATGAGCAGTTCTTC
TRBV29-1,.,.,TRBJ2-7,CSAGVTEQYF,TGCAGCGCCGGGGTTACCGAGCAGTACTTC
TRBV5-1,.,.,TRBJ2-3,CASSLDTGRTYTQYF,TGCGCCAGCAGCTTGGATACAGGGCGCACATATACGCAGTATTTT
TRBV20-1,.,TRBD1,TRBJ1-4,CSASTGTGYSNEKLFF,TGCAGTGCTAGTACCGGGACAGGGTACTCTAATGAAAAACTGTTTTTT
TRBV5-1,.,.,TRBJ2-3,CASSRTSTDTQYF,TGCGCCAGCAGCAGAACTAGCACAGATACGCAGTATTTT
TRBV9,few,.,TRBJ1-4,CASSPRLSTNEKLFF,TGTGCCAGCAGCCCCCGTTTGAGTACTAATGAAAAACTGTTTTTT
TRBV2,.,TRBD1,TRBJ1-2,CASSDPGQIYGYTF,TGTGCCAGCAGTGACCCGGGACAGATCTATGGCTACACCTTC
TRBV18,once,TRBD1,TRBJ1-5,CASSPRGPGGNQPQHF,TGTGCCAGCTCACCGAGGGGGCCTGGGGGCAATCAGCCCCAGCATTTT
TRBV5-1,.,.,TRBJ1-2,CASSFVLGRNYGYTF,TGCGCCAGCAGCTTCGTCTTGGGGCGAAACTATGGCTACACCTTC
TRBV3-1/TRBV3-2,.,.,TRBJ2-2,CASSQLARAANTGELFF,TGTGCCAGCAGCCAATTAGCGCGGGCCGCTAACACCGGGGAGCTGTTTTTT
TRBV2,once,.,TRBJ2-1,CASRKAGPRSSYNEQFF,TGTGCCAGCAGAAAGGCAGGACCCCGGAGCTCCTACAATGAGCAGTTCTTC
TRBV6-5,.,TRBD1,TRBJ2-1,CASIWDRGNEQFF,TGTGCCAGCATCTGGGACAGGGGCAATGAGCAGTTCTTC
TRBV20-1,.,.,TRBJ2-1,CSASRLSEQFF,TGCAGTGCTTCTCGGTTAAGTGAGCAGTTCTTC
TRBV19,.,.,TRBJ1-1,CASSPVTGGLSPGTEAFF,TGTGCCAGTAGCCCTGTAACGGGAGGGTTAAGTCCTGGCACTGAAGCTTTCTTT
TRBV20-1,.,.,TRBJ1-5,CSASPIRDNQPQHF,TGCAGTGCTAGTCCGATTAGAGACAATCAGCCCCAGCATTTT
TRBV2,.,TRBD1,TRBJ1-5,CASSPGGSQPQHF,TGTGCCAGCAGTCCAGGGGGGAGTCAGCCCCAGCATTTT
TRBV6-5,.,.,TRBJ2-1,CAGVTRVYNEQFF,TGTGCCGGCGTGACTAGGGTCTATAATGAGCAGTTCTTC
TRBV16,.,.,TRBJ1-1,CASSPSTEGLAFF,TGTGCCAGCAGCCCGAGTACGGAGGGCCTAGCTTTCTTT
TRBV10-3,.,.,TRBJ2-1,CAISRARLGDEQFF,TGTGCCATCAGTCGGGCCCGACTCGGCGATGAGCAGTTCTTC
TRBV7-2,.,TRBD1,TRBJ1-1,CASSPLLGQGTTEAFF,TGTGCCAGCAGCCCCCTCCTTGGACAGGGGACCACTGAAGCTTTCTTT
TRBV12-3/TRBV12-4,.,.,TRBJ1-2,CASKEDRDGYTF,TGTGCCAGCAAGGAGGACCGAGATGGCTACACCTTC
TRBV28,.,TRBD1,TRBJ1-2,CASSFFGTGAFASGYTF,TGTGCCAGCAGTTTCTTCGGGACAGGGGCCTTCGCGAGTGGCTACACCTTC
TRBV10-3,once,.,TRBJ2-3,CATRTDSPTTDTQYF,TGTGCCACTAGAACCGACAGCCCCACAACAGATACGCAGTATTTT
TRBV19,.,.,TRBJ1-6,CASKISYNSPLHF,TGTGCCAGTAAAATCTCCTATAATTCACCCCTCCACTTT
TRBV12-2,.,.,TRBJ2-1,CASRQRKRGSYNEQFF,TGTGCAAGTCGCCAGAGAAAGCGGGGTAGCTACAATGAGCAGTTCTTC
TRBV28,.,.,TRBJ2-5,CASSVRETQYF,TGTGCCAGCAGCGTGAGGGAGACCCAGTACTTC
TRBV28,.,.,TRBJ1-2,CASSAVHGYTF,TGTGCCAGCAGCGCGGTTCATGGCTACACCTTC
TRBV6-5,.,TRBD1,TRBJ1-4,CASSYGGPGRGEKLFF,TGTGCCAGCAGTTACGGAGGCCCTGGCAGGGGGGAAAAACTGTTTTTT
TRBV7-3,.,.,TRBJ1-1,CASSNGPGVNTEAFF,TGTGCCAGCAGCAACGGTCCGGGGGTGAACACTGAAGCTTTCTTT
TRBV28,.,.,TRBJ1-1,CASSFLGGRRNTEAFF,TGTGCCAGCAGTTTCTTGGGGGGCCGAAGGAACACTGAAGCTTTCTTT
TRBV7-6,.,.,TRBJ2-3,CASSLGGGGTDTQYF,TGTGCCAGCAGCTTAGGGGGCGGGGGCACAGATACGCAGTATTTT
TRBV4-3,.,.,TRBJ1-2,CASSQDIGDGYTF,TGCGCCAGCAGCCAAGATATAGGGGACGGCTACACCTTC
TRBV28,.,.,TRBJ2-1,CASSLRQGNNEQFF,TGTGCCAGCAGTTTACGGCAGGGCAACAATGAGCAGTTCTTC
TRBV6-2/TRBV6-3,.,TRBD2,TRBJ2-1,CASSRTSGGVDEQFF,TGTGCCAGCAGTCGAACTAGCGGGGGGGTGGATGAGCAGTTCTTC
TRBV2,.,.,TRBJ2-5,CASRPDRQETQYF,TGTGCCAGCAGACCTGACAGGCAAGAGACCCAGTACTTC
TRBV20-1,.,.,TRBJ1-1,CSASDGSSIVLGTEAFF,TGCAGTGCTAGTGACGGGTCAAGTATAGTTTTAGGCACTGAAGCTTTCTTT
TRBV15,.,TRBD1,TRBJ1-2,CATSTRRDSDGYTF,TGTGCCACCAGCACTCGCCGGGACAGCGATGGCTACACCTTC
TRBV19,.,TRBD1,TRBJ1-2,CASADRGPNYGYTF,TGTGCCAGTGCTGACAGGGGGCCCAACTATGGCTACACCTTC
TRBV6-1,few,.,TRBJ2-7,CASSEGLTSYEQYF,TGTGCCAGCAGTGAAGGGCTAACCTCCTACGAGCAGTACTTC
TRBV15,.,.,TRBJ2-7,CATTPDILGDEQYF,TGTGCCACCACTCCGGACATACTAGGCGACGAGCAGTACTTC
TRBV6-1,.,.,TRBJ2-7,CASSEARGNYEQYF,TGTGCCAGCAGTGAAGCGAGGGGAAACTACGAGCAGTACTTC
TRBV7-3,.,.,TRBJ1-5,CASSRPGEGNQPQHF,TGTGCCAGCAGCCGCCCAGGGGAGGGCAATCAGCCCCAGCATTTT